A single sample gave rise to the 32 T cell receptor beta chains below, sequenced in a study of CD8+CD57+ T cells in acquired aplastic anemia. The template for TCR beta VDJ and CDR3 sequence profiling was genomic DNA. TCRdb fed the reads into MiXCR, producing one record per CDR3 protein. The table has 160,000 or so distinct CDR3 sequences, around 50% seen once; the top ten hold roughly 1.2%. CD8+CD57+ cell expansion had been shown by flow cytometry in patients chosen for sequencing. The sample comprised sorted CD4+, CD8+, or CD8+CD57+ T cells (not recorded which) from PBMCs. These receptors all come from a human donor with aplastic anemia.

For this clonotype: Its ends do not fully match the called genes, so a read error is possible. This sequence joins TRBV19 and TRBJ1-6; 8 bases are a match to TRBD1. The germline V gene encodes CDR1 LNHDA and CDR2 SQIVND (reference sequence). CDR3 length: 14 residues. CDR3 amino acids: CASSKGQVFSPPHF. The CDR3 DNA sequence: TGTGCCAGTAGTAAGGGACAGGTTTTCTCACCCCCCCACTTT.

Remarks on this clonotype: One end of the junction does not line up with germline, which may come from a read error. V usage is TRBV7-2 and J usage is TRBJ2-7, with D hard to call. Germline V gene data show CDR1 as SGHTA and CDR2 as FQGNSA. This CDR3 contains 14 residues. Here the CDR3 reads CANSLNGGPYEQYF. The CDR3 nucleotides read TGTGCCAACAGCTTAAATGGTGGTCCCTACGAGCAGTACTTC.

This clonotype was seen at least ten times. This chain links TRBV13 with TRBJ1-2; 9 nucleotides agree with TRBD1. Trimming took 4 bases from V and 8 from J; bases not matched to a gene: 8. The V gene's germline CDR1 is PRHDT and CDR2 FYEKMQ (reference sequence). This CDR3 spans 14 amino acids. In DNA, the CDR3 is TGTGCCAGCAGCTCGACCACAGGGGGCAGCGGCTACACCTTC. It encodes CASSSTTGGSGYTF.

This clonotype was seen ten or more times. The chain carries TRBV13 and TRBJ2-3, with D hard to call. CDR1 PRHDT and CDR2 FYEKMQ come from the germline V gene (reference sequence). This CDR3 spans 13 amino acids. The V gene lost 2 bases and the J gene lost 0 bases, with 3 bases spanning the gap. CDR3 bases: TGTGCCAGCAGCTTATCTAGCACAGATACGCAGTATTTT. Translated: CASSLSSTDTQYF.

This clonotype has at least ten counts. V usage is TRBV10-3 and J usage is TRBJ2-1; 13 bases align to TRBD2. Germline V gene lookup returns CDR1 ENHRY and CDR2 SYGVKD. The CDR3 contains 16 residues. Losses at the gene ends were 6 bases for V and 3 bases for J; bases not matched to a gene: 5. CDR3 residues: CAIREGTSGVYNEQFF. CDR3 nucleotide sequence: TGTGCCATCAGGGAAGGGACTAGCGGGGTCTACAATGAGCAGTTCTTC.

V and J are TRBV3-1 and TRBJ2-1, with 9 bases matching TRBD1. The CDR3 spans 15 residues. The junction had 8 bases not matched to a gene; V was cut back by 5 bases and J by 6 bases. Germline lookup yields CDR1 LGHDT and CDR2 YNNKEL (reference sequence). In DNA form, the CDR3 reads TGTGCCAGCAGCATCCGACAGGGGGTGGTCAATGAGCAGTTCTTC. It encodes CASSIRQGVVNEQFF.

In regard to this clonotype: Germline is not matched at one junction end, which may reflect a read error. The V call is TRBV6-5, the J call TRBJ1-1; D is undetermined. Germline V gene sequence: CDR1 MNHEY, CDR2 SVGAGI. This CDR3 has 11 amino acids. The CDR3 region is CAGSYRTEAFF. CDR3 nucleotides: TGTGCCGGCAGTTATCGGACTGAAGCTTTCTTT.

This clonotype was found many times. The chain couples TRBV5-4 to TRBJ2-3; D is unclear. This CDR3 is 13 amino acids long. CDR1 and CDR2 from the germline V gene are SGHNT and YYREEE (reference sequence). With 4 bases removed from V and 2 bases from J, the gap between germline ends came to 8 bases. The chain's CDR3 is CASSRSLTDTQYF. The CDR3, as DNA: TGTGCCAGCAGCCGTAGCCTCACAGATACGCAGTATTTT.

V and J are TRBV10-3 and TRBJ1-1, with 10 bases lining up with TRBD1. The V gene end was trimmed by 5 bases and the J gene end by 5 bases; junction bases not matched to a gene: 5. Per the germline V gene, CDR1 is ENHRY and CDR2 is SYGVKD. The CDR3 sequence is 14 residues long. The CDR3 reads CAISTDRGRTEAFF. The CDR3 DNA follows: TGTGCCATCAGTACTGACAGGGGGCGGACTGAAGCTTTCTTT.

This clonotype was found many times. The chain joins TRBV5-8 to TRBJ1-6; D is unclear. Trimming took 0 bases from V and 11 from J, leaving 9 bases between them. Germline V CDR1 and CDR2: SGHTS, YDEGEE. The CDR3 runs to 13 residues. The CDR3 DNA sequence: TGTGCCAGCAGCTTGGCGGGTTACCCACCCCTCCACTTT. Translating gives CASSLAGYPPLHF.

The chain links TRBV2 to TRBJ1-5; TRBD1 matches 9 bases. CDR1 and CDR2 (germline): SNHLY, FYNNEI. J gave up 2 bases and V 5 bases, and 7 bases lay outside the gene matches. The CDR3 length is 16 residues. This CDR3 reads CASSRSRDRGNQPQHF. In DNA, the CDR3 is TGTGCCAGCAGTCGGTCTCGGGACAGGGGCAATCAGCCCCAGCATTTT.

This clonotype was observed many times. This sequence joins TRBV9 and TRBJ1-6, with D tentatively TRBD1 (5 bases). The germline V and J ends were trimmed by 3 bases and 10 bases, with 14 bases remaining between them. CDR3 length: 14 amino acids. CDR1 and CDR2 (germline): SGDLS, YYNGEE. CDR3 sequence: CASSASGYRSPLHF. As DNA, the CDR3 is TGTGCCAGCAGCGCGTCAGGTTACAGGTCACCCCTCCACTTT.

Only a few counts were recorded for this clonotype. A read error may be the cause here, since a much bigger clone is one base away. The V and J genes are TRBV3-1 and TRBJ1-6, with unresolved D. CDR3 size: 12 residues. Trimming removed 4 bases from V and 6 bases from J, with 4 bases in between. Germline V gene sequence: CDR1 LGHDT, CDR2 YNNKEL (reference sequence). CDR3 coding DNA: TGTGCCAGCAGCCCGGCTAATTCACCCCTCCACTTT. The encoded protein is CASSPANSPLHF.

CDR3 region: CATRPPPVAVRTDTQYF. The CDR3 DNA sequence: TGTGCCACCCGACCCCCTCCGGTAGCGGTTCGCACAGATACGCAGTATTTT. V usage is TRBV10-3 and J usage is TRBJ2-3; D possibly corresponds to TRBD2 (6 bases). Germline CDR1 ENHRY, CDR2 SYGVKD. This CDR3 has 17 residues. Trimming left V 10 bases short and J 1 base short, with 24 bases between.

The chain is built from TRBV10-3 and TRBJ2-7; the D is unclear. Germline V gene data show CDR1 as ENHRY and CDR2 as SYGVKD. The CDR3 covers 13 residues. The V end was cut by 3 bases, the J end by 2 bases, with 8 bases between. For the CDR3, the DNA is TGTGCCATCAGTGATTGGGCGCCCTACGAGCAGTACTTC. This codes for CAISDWAPYEQYF.

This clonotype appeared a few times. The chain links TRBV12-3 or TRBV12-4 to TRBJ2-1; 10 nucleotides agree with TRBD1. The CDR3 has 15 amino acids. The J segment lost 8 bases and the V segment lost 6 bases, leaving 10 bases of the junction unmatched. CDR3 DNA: TGTGCCAGCAGCCTCGGGGACAGGGGTCGGTATGAGCAGTTCTTC. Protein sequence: CASSLGDRGRYEQFF.

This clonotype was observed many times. CDR3 bases: TGTGCCAGCAGCTTAGCGGTGGCGGCCAAGAACACTGAAGCTTTCTTT. It yields the protein CASSLAVAAKNTEAFF. The genes are TRBV7-2 and TRBJ1-1; D gene uncertain. In germline, CDR1 is SGHTA, CDR2 FQGNSA. The CDR3 covers 16 residues. Trimming took off 0 bases at V and 1 base at J, with 12 bases between the two ends.

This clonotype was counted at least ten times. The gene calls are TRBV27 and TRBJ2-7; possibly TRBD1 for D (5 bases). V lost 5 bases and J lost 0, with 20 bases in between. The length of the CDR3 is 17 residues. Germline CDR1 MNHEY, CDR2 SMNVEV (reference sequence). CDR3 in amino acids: CASSPQPWLTGSYEQYF. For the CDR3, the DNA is TGTGCCAGCAGTCCGCAACCATGGCTTACAGGCTCCTACGAGCAGTACTTC.

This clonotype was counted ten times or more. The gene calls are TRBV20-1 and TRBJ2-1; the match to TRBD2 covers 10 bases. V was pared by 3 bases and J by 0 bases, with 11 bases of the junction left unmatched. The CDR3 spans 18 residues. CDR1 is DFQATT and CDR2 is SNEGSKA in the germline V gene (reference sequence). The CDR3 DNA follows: TGCAGTGCTAGGAAGGGGGCTAGCGGGGGAATCTCCTACAATGAGCAGTTCTTC. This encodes CSARKGASGGISYNEQFF.

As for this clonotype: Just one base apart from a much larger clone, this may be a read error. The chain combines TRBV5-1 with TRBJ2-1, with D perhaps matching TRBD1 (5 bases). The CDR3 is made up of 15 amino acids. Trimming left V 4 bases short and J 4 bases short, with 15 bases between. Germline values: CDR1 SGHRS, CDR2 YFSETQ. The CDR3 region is CASSQELNRYNEQFF. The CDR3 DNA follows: TGCGCCAGCAGCCAGGAATTAAACAGGTACAATGAGCAGTTCTTC.

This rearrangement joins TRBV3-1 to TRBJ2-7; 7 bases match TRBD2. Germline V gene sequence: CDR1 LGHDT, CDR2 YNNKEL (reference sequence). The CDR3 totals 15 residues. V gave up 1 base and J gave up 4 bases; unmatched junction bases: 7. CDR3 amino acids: CASSQAPAGFYEQYF. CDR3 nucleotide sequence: TGTGCCAGCAGCCAAGCGCCAGCGGGGTTTTACGAGCAGTACTTC.

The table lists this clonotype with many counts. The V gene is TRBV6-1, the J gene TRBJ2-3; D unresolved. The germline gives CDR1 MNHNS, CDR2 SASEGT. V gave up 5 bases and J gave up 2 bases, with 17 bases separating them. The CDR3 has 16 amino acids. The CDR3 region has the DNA TGTGCCAGCAGTTTTAGGCGAGTCGAATTCACAGATACGCAGTATTTT. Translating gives CASSFRRVEFTDTQYF.

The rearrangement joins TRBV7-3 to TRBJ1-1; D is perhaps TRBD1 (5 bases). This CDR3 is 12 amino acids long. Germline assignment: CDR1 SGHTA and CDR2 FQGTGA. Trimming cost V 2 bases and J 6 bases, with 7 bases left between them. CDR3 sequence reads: CASSLGGAEAFF. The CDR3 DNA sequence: TGTGCCAGCAGCTTAGGGGGAGCTGAAGCTTTCTTT.

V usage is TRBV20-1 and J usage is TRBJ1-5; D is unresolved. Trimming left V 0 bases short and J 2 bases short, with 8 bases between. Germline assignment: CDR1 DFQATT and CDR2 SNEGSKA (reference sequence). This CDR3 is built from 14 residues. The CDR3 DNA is TGCAGTGCTAGAGATCGCGGACGCAATCAGCCCCAGCATTTT. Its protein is CSARDRGRNQPQHF.

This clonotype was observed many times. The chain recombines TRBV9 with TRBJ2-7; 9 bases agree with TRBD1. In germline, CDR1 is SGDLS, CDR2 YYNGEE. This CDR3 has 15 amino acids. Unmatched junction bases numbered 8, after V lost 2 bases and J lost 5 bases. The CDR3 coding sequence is TGTGCCAGCAGCGTTGGGACAGGGAGTACCGACGAGCAGTACTTC. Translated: CASSVGTGSTDEQYF.

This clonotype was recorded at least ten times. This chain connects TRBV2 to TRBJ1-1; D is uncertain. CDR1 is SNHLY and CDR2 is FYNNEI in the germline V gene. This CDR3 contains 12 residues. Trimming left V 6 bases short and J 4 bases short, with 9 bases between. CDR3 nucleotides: TGTGCCAGCAGCCAAGACGTCACTGAAGCTTTCTTT. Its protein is CASSQDVTEAFF.

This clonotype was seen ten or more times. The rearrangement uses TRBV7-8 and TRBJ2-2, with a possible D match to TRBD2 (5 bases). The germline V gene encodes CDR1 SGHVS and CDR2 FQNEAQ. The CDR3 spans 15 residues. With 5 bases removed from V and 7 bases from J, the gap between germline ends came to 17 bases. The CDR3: CASSRGRVLGGELFF. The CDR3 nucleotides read TGTGCCAGCAGCCGTGGGCGGGTGTTGGGCGGGGAGCTGTTTTTT.

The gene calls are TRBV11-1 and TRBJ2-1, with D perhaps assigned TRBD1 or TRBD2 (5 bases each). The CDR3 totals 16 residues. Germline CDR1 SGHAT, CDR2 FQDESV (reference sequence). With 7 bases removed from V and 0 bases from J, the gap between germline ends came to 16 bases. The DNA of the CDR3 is TGTGCCAGCAAGGACCCTGAGGGGAGCTCCTACAATGAGCAGTTCTTC. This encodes CASKDPEGSSYNEQFF.

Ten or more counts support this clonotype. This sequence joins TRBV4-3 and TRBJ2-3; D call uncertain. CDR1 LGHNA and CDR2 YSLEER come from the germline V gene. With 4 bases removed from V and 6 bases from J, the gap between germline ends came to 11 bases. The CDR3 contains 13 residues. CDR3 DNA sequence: TGCGCCAGCAGCCTAAGCGTAGGGGATACGCAGTATTTT. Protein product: CASSLSVGDTQYF.

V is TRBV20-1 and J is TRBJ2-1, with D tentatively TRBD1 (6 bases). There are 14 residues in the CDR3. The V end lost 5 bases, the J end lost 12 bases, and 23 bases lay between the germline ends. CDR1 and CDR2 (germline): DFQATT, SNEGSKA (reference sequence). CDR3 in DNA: TGCAGTGCTCGGACAGTTAATACCCAATCCGGGCAGTTCTTC. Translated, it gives CSARTVNTQSGQFF.

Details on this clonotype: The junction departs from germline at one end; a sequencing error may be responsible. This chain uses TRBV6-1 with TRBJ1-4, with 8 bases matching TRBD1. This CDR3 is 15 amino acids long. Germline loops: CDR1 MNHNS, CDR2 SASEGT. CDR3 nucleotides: TGTGCCAGCTCACGACGACAGGGGTTCGGGGAAAATCTGTTTTTT. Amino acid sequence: CASSRRQGFGENLFF.

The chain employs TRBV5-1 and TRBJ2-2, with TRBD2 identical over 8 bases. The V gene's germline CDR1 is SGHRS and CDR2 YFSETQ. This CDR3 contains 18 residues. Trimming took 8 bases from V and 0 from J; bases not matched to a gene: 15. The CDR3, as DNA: TGCGCCAGTGGATCCGGACTAGCCCCAGGGGCGAACACCGGGGAGCTGTTTTTT. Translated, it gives CASGSGLAPGANTGELFF. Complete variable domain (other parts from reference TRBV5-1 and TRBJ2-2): KAGVTQTPRYLIKTRGQQVTLSCSPISGHRSVSWYQQTPGQGLQFLFEYFSETQRNKGNFPGRFSGRQFSNSRSEMNVSTLELGDSALYLCASGSGLAPGANTGELFFGEGSRLTVL.